This TCR beta chain was sequenced in a study of regulatory T cells in long-lasting Graves disease. The TCR beta library used iRepertoire HTBI primers with Arm-PCR amplification of CDR3. TCRdb independently ran MiXCR on the multiplex PCR reads; one entry per CDR3 protein. The profile shows under 450,000 distinct CDR3 sequences, roughly 24% of them singletons. Time point described: persistent/refractory GD, antithyroid drugs over 5 years with positive TRAb. There was RNA extracted from PBMCs, and the TCR library was made from it. This clonotype was observed at least ten times. The length of the CDR3 is 18 residues. V lost 5 bases and J 5 bases, leaving 24 bases between the germline ends. Germline CDR1 reads MNHNS; CDR2 reads SASEGT.

Sequences were derived from peripheral blood mononuclear cells (PBMCs), sampled when the disease was refractory, from a patient treated with antithyroid drugs. This TCR was sampled from a woman between 35 and 50 years old with Graves disease. The rearrangement uses TRBV6-1 and TRBJ1-4, with D possibly TRBD1 on 5 matching bases. The CDR3 bases are TGTGCCAGCAGTCGCCGACAGCCACTTGTCTGGGTAAATGAAAAACTGTTTTTT. Its translation is CASSRRQPLVWVNEKLFF.